The 14 T cell receptor beta chains in this list originate from one sample, sequenced in a study of identifying expanded T cells in peripheral blood. Assay: immunoSEQ multiplex PCR; the TCRdb copy retains only in-frame clones and omits some. The data contain approximately 110,000 clones, about 88% of them singletons. The sequencing input was blood. The receptors stem from a person aged 18 to 70 in good health.

V gene TRBV18 combines with J gene TRBJ2-2; D ambiguous. CDR3 length: 13 residues. Trimming stripped 3 bases from V and 1 base from J, with 3 bases between. Germline V CDR1 and CDR2: KGHSH, LQKENI. The CDR3 nucleotides are TGTGCCAGCTCACCGGGGAACACCGGGGAGCTGTTTTTT. This gives the protein CASSPGNTGELFF.

This clone occurred once. The V gene is TRBV29-1, the J gene TRBJ2-1, with a possible D match to TRBD1 (6 bases). V shed 6 bases and J shed 15 bases, with 27 bases lying between them. The CDR3 has 14 residues. Germline-derived CDR1 and CDR2 are SQVTM and ANQGSEA. The CDR3 DNA is TGCAGCGTAGTACCGGAACAGGGTTCGCCCAGACGGTTCTTC. This encodes CSVVPEQGSPRRFF.

By share, this clone ranks as medium-sized (0.01 to 0.1%). The CDR3 region has the DNA TGTGCCAGCAGCTCCCCTTGGCGGGGGGGATACAATGAGCAGTTCTTC. It translates to CASSSPWRGGYNEQFF. V usage is TRBV27 and J usage is TRBJ2-1, with 9 bases matching TRBD2. Germline CDR1 is MNHEY and CDR2 is SMNVEV (reference sequence). The V segment lost 6 bases and the J segment 4 bases; nucleotides outside the gene matches: 10. The CDR3 has 16 amino acids.

The chain recombines TRBV19 with TRBJ2-3; a possible D gene is TRBD2 (6 bases). The V gene lost 8 bases and the J gene lost 2 bases, with 11 bases spanning the gap. Germline values: CDR1 LNHDA, CDR2 SQIVND (reference sequence). This CDR3 is 13 amino acids long. CDR3 DNA: TGTGCCAGTGGGGGGACGTTCACAGATACGCAGTATTTT. This encodes CASGGTFTDTQYF.

V gene TRBV25-1 combines with J gene TRBJ1-1, with a weak D call TRBD1 (5 bases). Trimming took off 2 bases at V and 0 bases at J, with 7 bases between the two ends. Germline V gene sequence: CDR1 MGHDK, CDR2 SYGVNS. The CDR3 is 14 residues long. The CDR3 loop reads CASSEQGMNTEAFF. The CDR3 region has the DNA TGTGCCAGCAGTGAACAGGGCATGAACACTGAAGCTTTCTTT.

This chain joins TRBV5-4 and TRBJ2-7; TRBD2 matches at 14 bases. Germline CDR1 and CDR2: SGHNT and YYREEE (reference sequence). V lost 4 bases to trimming and J lost 3 bases; unmatched junction nucleotides: 6. This CDR3 is built from 16 residues. CDR3 nucleotide sequence: TGTGCCAGCAGCCAAGGAGGGACTAGCGGGGGCTACGAGCAGTACTTC. It translates to CASSQGGTSGGYEQYF.

The J gene is TRBJ2-2, the V gene TRBV7-3; D perhaps matches TRBD1 (5 bases). Germline V lookup: CDR1 SGHTA, CDR2 FQGTGA. The V end was cut by 3 bases, the J end by 6 bases, with 11 bases between. The length of the CDR3 is 14 residues. CDR3 residues: CASSFGRDPGELFF. CDR3 sequence (DNA): TGTGCCAGCAGCTTCGGCAGGGATCCCGGGGAGCTGTTTTTT.

The J gene is TRBJ2-1, the V gene TRBV7-2, with 8 bases identical to TRBD2. CDR1 is SGHTA, CDR2 FQGNSA, per germline. With 4 bases clipped from V and 2 bases from J, the junction kept 13 bases outside the gene matches. The CDR3 loop spans 18 amino acids. This CDR3 is CASSYLTGLAGTYNEQFF. The CDR3 DNA reads as TGTGCCAGCAGCTACCTGACTGGACTAGCCGGCACCTACAATGAGCAGTTCTTC.

The rearrangement links TRBV7-9 to TRBJ2-5; 8 bases are shared with TRBD1. Germline CDR1 and CDR2: SEHNR and FQNEAQ (reference sequence). This CDR3 region has 13 residues. V trimming: 5 bases; J trimming: 5 bases; junction bases outside the gene matches: 4. The CDR3 sequence is CASSAGGAETQYF. The CDR3 nucleotides read TGTGCCAGCAGCGCAGGGGGCGCCGAGACCCAGTACTTC.

The V and J genes are TRBV5-1 and TRBJ2-3, with TRBD2 identical over 7 bases. The CDR3 has 14 residues. Germline loops: CDR1 SGHRS, CDR2 YFSETQ. Trimming at V came to 5 bases and at J to 2 bases, leaving 5 bases not matched to a gene. The CDR3 protein is CASRPAGSTDTQYF. DNA of the CDR3: TGCGCCAGCAGGCCAGCGGGGTCCACAGATACGCAGTATTTT.

This sequence joins TRBV7-2 and TRBJ1-4, with D hard to call. The length of the CDR3 is 14 residues. The germline V and J ends were trimmed by 2 bases and 8 bases, with 12 bases remaining between them. Germline lookup yields CDR1 SGHTA and CDR2 FQGNSA. The CDR3 here is CASSLQQADEKLFF. The CDR3 DNA reads TGTGCCAGCAGCTTACAGCAGGCGGACGAAAAACTGTTTTTT.

V usage is TRBV6-5 and J usage is TRBJ1-2; 8 nucleotides match TRBD1. Germline CDR1 MNHEY, CDR2 SVGAGI. With 5 bases clipped from V and 7 bases from J, the junction kept 3 bases outside the gene matches. This CDR3 contains 12 residues. The CDR3 region has the DNA TGTGCCAGCAGTGACAGGGGTACTGGCTACACCTTC. This codes for CASSDRGTGYTF.

This rearrangement joins TRBV5-1 to TRBJ1-2; D perhaps matches TRBD1 (5 bases). The CDR3 runs to 14 residues. Trimming shortened V by 0 bases and J by 6 bases, and 12 bases separated the two germline ends. The V gene's germline CDR1 is SGHRS and CDR2 YFSETQ. As DNA, the CDR3 is TGCGCCAGCAGCTTGGTTCCCCAGGGTGATGGCTACACCTTC. This sequence encodes CASSLVPQGDGYTF.

V is TRBV7-8 and J is TRBJ2-7, with 9 nucleotides matching TRBD1. From germline, CDR1 is SGHVS and CDR2 FQNEAQ. After removal of 0 bases from V and 5 bases from J, the junction contained 8 bases not matched to a gene. The CDR3 contains 16 residues. The CDR3 nucleotides read TGTGCCAGCAGCTTAGCGTTGAGGACAGGGGTCGACGAGCAGTACTTC. It specifies CASSLALRTGVDEQYF.